This entry features one TCR beta chain sequence. Sequencing used immunoSEQ multiplex PCR; TCRdb keeps in-frame clones, though not all of them. This sample has 80,000 or so clones, with approximately 81% found just once. V lost 0 bases and J lost 4, with 18 bases in between. From germline, CDR1 is SGHTA and CDR2 FQGNSA. This CDR3 is built from 17 residues. This record belongs to a study of blood T cell repertoires in COVID-19. Input material: peripheral blood. The clonotype was recovered from a woman aged 60 to 75 with acute or convalescent COVID-19. The chain joins TRBV7-2 to TRBJ2-5; D possibly corresponds to TRBD1 (8 bases). The CDR3 region has the DNA TGTGCCAGCAGCTTAGCGCTTGCAGGGGGCGGGGGAGAGACCCAGTACTTC. Translated, it gives CASSLALAGGGGETQYF. Drawing the rest from reference TRBV7-2 and TRBJ2-5, the complete variable domain is GAGVSQSPSNKVTEKGKDVELRCDPISGHTALYWYRQSLGQGLEFLIYFQGNSAPDKSGLPSDRFSAERTGGSVSTLTIQRTQQEDSAVYLCASSLALAGGGGETQYFGPGTRLLVL.